Each of the 8 T cell receptor beta chains below was sequenced from the same sample in a study of T cells in localized non-small cell lung cancer. Clones were read by immunoSEQ multiplex PCR, and TCRdb kept only the in-frame ones, dropping some. Of tens of thousands of clones in the sample, roughly nine tenths were seen once. The starting material was peripheral blood, obtained before any cancer treatment. The receptors were gathered from a woman aged 40-69 years with stage I lung adenocarcinoma.

This chain links TRBV20-1 with TRBJ2-5, with D perhaps given as TRBD1 or TRBD2 (5 bases each). The CDR3 runs 11 residues. Trimming took off 6 bases at V and 4 bases at J, with 9 bases between the two ends. Germline V gives CDR1 DFQATT, CDR2 SNEGSKA (reference sequence). This chain's CDR3 is CSAERGETQYF. In DNA form, the CDR3 reads TGCAGTGCAGAGAGGGGAGAGACCCAGTACTTC.

The rearrangement joins TRBV18 to TRBJ1-1, with a tentative D call TRBD1 (6 bases). CDR1 and CDR2 from the germline V gene are KGHSH and LQKENI. The CDR3 consists of 14 residues. The ends were cut back, 3 bases at V and 2 bases at J, with 10 bases in the middle. CDR3 sequence reads: CASSPGQINTEAFF. Written as DNA, the CDR3 is TGTGCCAGCTCACCTGGACAGATTAACACTGAAGCTTTCTTT.

The V gene is TRBV10-3, the J gene TRBJ2-1; D may be TRBD1 (6 bases). With 2 bases removed from V and 0 bases from J, the gap between germline ends came to 11 bases. The CDR3 extends over 16 amino acids. Germline V gene lookup returns CDR1 ENHRY and CDR2 SYGVKD. The CDR3 protein is CAISEGQWDSYNEQFF. The CDR3 nucleotides read TGTGCCATCAGTGAGGGACAGTGGGACTCCTACAATGAGCAGTTCTTC.

V gene TRBV5-4 combines with J gene TRBJ2-5, with 16 bases identical to TRBD2. CDR3 size: 17 residues. Germline V gives CDR1 SGHNT, CDR2 YYREEE (reference sequence). The V gene end was trimmed by 4 bases and the J gene end by 5 bases; junction bases not matched to a gene: 8. CDR3 DNA sequence: TGTGCCAGCAGCATAGGGACTAGCGGGGGGGCCGGTGAGACCCAGTACTTC. Translating it yields CASSIGTSGGAGETQYF.

The genes are TRBV20-1 and TRBJ2-5; D perhaps matches TRBD1 (5 bases). The CDR3 length is 11 residues. Germline assignment: CDR1 DFQATT and CDR2 SNEGSKA (reference sequence). Trimming took off 5 bases at V and 3 bases at J, with 7 bases between the two ends. CDR3 protein: CSALTEETQYF. The CDR3 nucleotides are TGCAGTGCTCTGACAGAAGAGACCCAGTACTTC.

The V gene is TRBV2, the J gene TRBJ1-5; D gene uncertain. The germline V and J ends were trimmed by 7 bases and 0 bases, with 13 bases remaining between them. This CDR3 has 15 residues. The V gene's germline CDR1 is SNHLY and CDR2 FYNNEI. The CDR3: CASTTQTISNQPQHF. DNA of the CDR3: TGTGCCAGCACTACACAGACCATTAGCAATCAGCCCCAGCATTTT.

This clone was recorded once. The chain has TRBV7-2 and TRBJ2-7; the match to TRBD1 covers 9 bases. V gave up 4 bases and J gave up 2 bases; unmatched junction bases: 6. This CDR3 spans 15 amino acids. Germline V gives CDR1 SGHTA, CDR2 FQGNSA. Here the CDR3 DNA reads TGTGCCAGCAGCTACCAATGGGACAGGGCCTACGAGCAGTACTTC. Its protein is CASSYQWDRAYEQYF. Filled out from reference TRBV7-2 and TRBJ2-7, the complete variable domain reads GAGVSQSPSNKVTEKGKDVELRCDPISGHTALYWYRQSLGQGLEFLIYFQGNSAPDKSGLPSDRFSAERTGGSVSTLTIQRTQQEDSAVYLCASSYQWDRAYEQYFGPGTRLTVT.

The rearrangement links TRBV6-1 to TRBJ2-6, with 10 bases aligning to TRBD1. Germline V gene lookup returns CDR1 MNHNS and CDR2 SASEGT. CDR3 length equals 19 residues. The V segment lost 4 bases and the J segment 1 base; nucleotides outside the gene matches: 10. CDR3 amino acids: CASSATGTGVLSGANVLTF. CDR3 nucleotide sequence: TGTGCCAGCAGTGCAACCGGGACAGGGGTCCTGTCTGGGGCCAACGTCCTGACTTTC.